The present TCR beta chain was sequenced within a study of T cells in Graves' hyperthyroidism and ophthalmopathy. The study's findings and limits: Ophthalmopathy was distinguished from stable hyperthyroidism by 13 V-J signatures. The model anticipated ophthalmopathy a median about six months pre-onset.

This clonotype was seen at least ten times. Its antigen remains unknown. Amplified regions were TCR beta CDR3 sequences from RNA transcripts. HTBI primers drove first-round RT-PCR of the TCR CDR3. TCRdb re-called the multiplex PCR reads with MiXCR, one entry per CDR3 protein. The sample lists 560,000 or so distinct CDR3 sequences, less than 20% seen once, with approximately 48% in the top ten. This CDR3 has 15 amino acids. Trimming shortened V by 5 bases and J by 5 bases, and 18 bases separated the two germline ends. The germline V gene has CDR1 SEHNR and CDR2 FQNEAQ (reference sequence). Sequencing was done on a sample of blood. The rearrangement links TRBV7-9 to TRBJ2-5; no clear D. The receptor's source is a man aged 35 to 55 with Graves' ophthalmopathy. CDR3 nucleotide sequence: TGTGCCAGCAGCGAAGGGTATGGAGTGCCGGAGACCCAGTACTTC. Residues: CASSEGYGVPETQYF.